The following is a TCR beta chain sequence with its context. Its antigen is still unknown. Germline values: CDR1 MGHDK, CDR2 SYGVNS. The ends lost 4 bases at V and 6 bases at J; junction bases unmatched: 3. The CDR3 runs to 14 residues. Assay used: immunoSEQ multiplex PCR; TCRdb lists only in-frame clones, some missing. The sample has over 100,000 clones, approximately 90% seen once. This sample is drawn from a study of identifying expanded T cells in peripheral blood. The study's findings and limits: Over approximately two and four weeks, about 15 and 18 clones changed, versus 1.2 between replicates.

This receptor was taken from a person between 18 and 75 years old in good health. This chain links TRBV25-1 with TRBJ2-1; 10 positions agree with TRBD2. Material for sequencing was blood. The CDR3: CASSVAGGGNEQFF. CDR3 in DNA: TGTGCCAGCAGTGTAGCGGGAGGAGGCAATGAGCAGTTCTTC.